The clone carrying this T cell receptor (beta chain) was counted a single time. Relative to the germline gene, one junction end is altered; a read error may explain this. CDR3 length equals 15 residues. The germline CDR1 and CDR2 sequences are MDHEN and SYDVKM. This entry is derived from a study of T cells after somatic rescue of genetic block. Clones were read by immunoSEQ multiplex PCR, and TCRdb kept only the in-frame ones, dropping some. The table lists roughly 65,000 clones, 85% to 95% of them singletons. The sequenced material came from peripheral blood mononuclear cells (PBMCs). This chain uses TRBV28 with TRBJ2-7; D possibly corresponds to TRBD1 (6 bases). This TCR came from a man in his forties. The chain's CDR3 is CASSSPGTTSSEQYF. The CDR3 region has the DNA TGTGCCAGCAGTTCCCCCGGGACAACCTCCTCCGAGCAGTACTTC.